This section outlines one TCR beta chain sequence together with its context. No cognate antigen has been identified for it. Base-call qualities are not available, and no considerably larger clone is one nucleotide away. High-throughput TCR beta sequencing profiled peripheral blood CD8+ and CD4+ T cells from healthy donors, Susac syndrome patients and multiple sclerosis patients. The multiple sclerosis controls were treatment-naive patients whose relapsing-remitting disease, either stable or active, fulfilled the revised McDonald criteria. Bulk CD8+ and CD4+ T cells were purified by magnetic negative isolation, while CD8+ TEMRA cells were enriched using FACS. Blood was drawn into EDTA tubes, processed within 24 hours, and PBMCs were isolated by density gradient centrifugation. PBMCs destined for TCR sequencing were cryopreserved in liquid nitrogen and later thawed in a 37 °C water bath. A purity of at least 90% was achieved for sorted or isolated CD4+, CD8+ and CD8+ TEMRA cells.

This sample stems from a study of CD8 T cells in Susac syndrome (dated by TCRdb to between 2018 and 2020). Looking at the study overall: Whether CD8+ T cell activation and differentiation in Susac syndrome was antigen driven was tested using repertoire sequencing. The study compared CD8+ T cell repertoire clonality among roughly 12 healthy donors, roughly 14 Susac syndrome patients and some 16 multiple sclerosis patients.

CDR1 and CDR2 are drawn from the germline V gene (reference sequence): GTSNPN, SVGIG. V gives up 0 bases and J gives up 8 bases, and the segment between their germline ends measures 11 bases. The CDR3 numbers 14 residues from cysteine through phenylalanine. The only DNA kept is the CDR3, 42 bases in frame from the first base. RNA was extracted using the RNeasy kit, and about 0.5 to 1 ug of the RNA was reverse transcribed with random hexamers. TCR beta CDR3 regions were amplified with the immunoSEQ multiplex PCR assay covering 54 Vbeta and 13 Jbeta segments. Bias from PCR amplification was corrected by using a synthetic template baseline for primer optimization and for computational correction. In the authors' own workflow: Reads were assigned to V, D and J genes according to IMGT and analyzed in immunoSEQ Analyzer, with only productive sequences retained. Clonality was calculated as one minus the Shannon entropy normalized by log2 of the number of productive unique sequences. Public and private clones were assessed among the 100 most prevalent clones of each patient and control. Clones were defined as Susac-specific if absent from the healthy and MS cohorts, from 1052 published viral clones and from other ImmuneACCESS disease sequences. TCRdb trimmed public reads at Q25 via fastp, called clones via MiXCR and kept in-frame beta chains. Rows matching on CDR3 protein sequence are summarized as one entry with the most common DNA and genes. The V and J calls were not made by the authors but by TCRdb's processing. This sample comprises about 400,000 distinct CDR3 sequences, approximately 85% of them detected only once. The leading ten clones occupy approximately 0.12% of the sample.

Points the paper makes about the study in general: The TCR sequencing and HLA analysis was acknowledged to have included a relatively small number of individuals.

The chain was built from TRBV30 and TRBJ1-6; TRBD1 might be the D gene, on 6 matching bases. The sequenced material came from CD8+ T cells from PBMCs. This clonotype originated in a human donor with multiple sclerosis. The CDR3 loop reads CAWSVGRGDSPLHF. The sequence in DNA is TGTGCCTGGAGTGTAGGCAGGGGAGATTCACCCCTCCACTTT.